The rows below give T cell receptor beta chains drawn from one sample of a study of cytomegalovirus exposure and HLA in healthy donors. Only in-frame clones appear in the TCRdb table, and some are missing; sequencing was by immunoSEQ multiplex PCR. The data contain some 100,000 clones, approximately 77% of them seen just once; the ten biggest clones take up 13% to 15%. Sequencing input: PBMCs. The receptor set was obtained from a male donor in good health and CMV-seropositive. Each CDR3 is given with its conserved first and last residue. Each record gives: clone size, V gene, CDR3 protein. Part of the rows lack a size; the others show once, few, many or a class for expanded clones.

abundance: -; v_gene: TRBV5-1; CDR3aa: CASSPRTGNYEQYF
abundance: -; v_gene: TRBV28; CDR3aa: CASTDRGRSSYEQYF
abundance: -; v_gene: TRBV29-1; CDR3aa: CSDGLAGAEQYF
abundance: -; v_gene: TRBV4-1; CDR3aa: CASSPYWTGGYEQYF
abundance: once; v_gene: TRBV15; CDR3aa: CATSRDRGPYEQYF
abundance: -; v_gene: TRBV6-5; CDR3aa: CASRKTGGEETQYF
abundance: -; v_gene: TRBV13; CDR3aa: CASSFRDTSNEKLFF
abundance: -; v_gene: TRBV9; CDR3aa: CASSAASGQETQYF
abundance: -; v_gene: TRBV6-6; CDR3aa: CASSYVPNRVTEQFF
abundance: -; v_gene: TRBV5-1; CDR3aa: CASSLNRGSYNSPLHF
abundance: -; v_gene: TRBV7-6; CDR3aa: CASSRLIQETQYF
abundance: once; v_gene: TRBV2; CDR3aa: CASSMGQPSYEQYF
abundance: few; v_gene: TRBV29-1; CDR3aa: CSVESTILGGEQYF
abundance: -; v_gene: TRBV11-2; CDR3aa: CASSFSGDTQYF
abundance: -; v_gene: TRBV15; CDR3aa: CATSSNLGQGSYSNQPQHF
abundance: -; v_gene: TRBV11-3; CDR3aa: CASSLDGYSRDEQYF
abundance: -; v_gene: TRBV5-4; CDR3aa: CASSLDAGRVEKLFF
abundance: -; v_gene: TRBV7-3; CDR3aa: CASSFDYTDTQYF
abundance: few; v_gene: TRBV5-4; CDR3aa: CASSRQYRGNGEKLFF
abundance: -; v_gene: TRBV27; CDR3aa: CASSLSEGNTIYF
abundance: -; v_gene: TRBV7-2; CDR3aa: CASSLDPSGVYEQYF
abundance: -; v_gene: TRBV19; CDR3aa: CASKGTQAFF
abundance: -; v_gene: TRBV11-2; CDR3aa: CASSLGSGGAYEQYF
abundance: once; v_gene: TRBV5-1; CDR3aa: CASSLGTGGVYNEQFF
abundance: -; v_gene: TRBV11-2; CDR3aa: CASSLAGQPYEQYF